The TCR beta chain under discussion was sequenced for a study of T cell changes during pregnancy in multiple sclerosis. This CDR3 has 15 amino acids. CDR1 is SGHTS and CDR2 is YDEGEE in the germline V gene. The V end was cut by 0 bases, the J end by 4 bases, with 13 bases between. Sequencing used immunoSEQ multiplex PCR; TCRdb keeps in-frame clones, though not all of them. Of tens of thousands of clones in the sample, under 95% were seen once. The TCR sequence derives from a female donor with multiple sclerosis, enrolled in a pregnancy study. The specimen comprised peripheral blood, sampled before pregnancy. This chain joins TRBV5-8 and TRBJ1-1; the D gene is possibly TRBD1 (5 bases). CDR3 in amino acids: CASSLGSTVSTEAFF. In DNA, the CDR3 is TGTGCCAGCAGCTTGGGTTCGACAGTAAGCACTGAAGCTTTCTTT.